A selection of T cell receptor beta chains follows, all from one sample in a study of blood T cell repertoires in COVID-19. Clones were sequenced by immunoSEQ multiplex PCR, and TCRdb holds only the in-frame ones, with some missing. The table lists 250,000 to 300,000 clones, 80% to 90% of them singletons, with about 12% in the top ten. The sequencing input was peripheral blood. Receptor source: a woman in her thirties with COVID-19, enrolled during active disease. CDR3s leave out the opening cysteine and the closing phenylalanine or tryptophan.

>17|TRBV3-1/TRBV3-2
ASSLTLAGGPSSADEQF
>11|TRBV11-2
ASSLDRDTEAF
>12|TRBV7-9
ASPQQTPTDTQY
>13|TRBV19
ASSIDLADYNEQF
>14|TRBV10-3
AISDDPDGGLNGYT
>16|TRBV5-1
ASSRSGGGDYFQETQY
>13|TRBV7-9
ASLRGPGETGELF
>13|TRBV4-1
ASSQRQGTYNEQF
>13|TRBV29-1
SVATRGTGVYEQY
>14|TRBV19
ASSILPPGLEAGYT
>10|TRBV27
ASRPPGGEQY
>17|TRBV19
ASSIVPFPRGGSGNEQF
>10|TRBV6-5
ASSPDRNEAF
>11|TRBV30
AWNWIQGEKLF
>12|TRBV19
ASSIGLAGDEQF
>11|TRBV3-1/TRBV3-2
ASSQQGTREQF
>11|TRBV2
ASNRGATDTQY
>13|TRBV27
ASTLGQGRAYEQY
>11|TRBV4-1
ASSQVRNTEAF
>13|TRBV5-4
ASSLASGNTGELF
>16|TRBV9
ASSVSPRASGGGHTQY
>15|TRBV10-1
AIYGTGGFREGNTIY
>12|TRBV5-4
ASSIRQGDYGYT
>11|TRBV24-1
ATRGQANQPQH
>14|TRBV4-1
ASSQVGSLAKNIQY
>13|TRBV11-2
ASSLVLAGGYGYT
>11|TRBV19
ASNQGVAGELF
>14|TRBV19
ASSIDRGLGRSPLH